This TCR beta chain was captured in a study of cytomegalovirus exposure and HLA in healthy donors. Notes on the study in general: Later on, analysis showed that most CMV-associated TCR beta chains appeared to be HLA-restricted. Later analysis identified over 15,000 TCR beta sequences associated with HLA alleles, using a false discovery rate threshold of 0.05.

This CDR3 is built from 16 residues. V was shortened by 4 bases and J by 2 bases, with 15 bases between the two germline ends. The germline CDR1 and CDR2 sequences are MNHNY and SVGAGI (reference sequence). Donors had nominal health at sampling but likely had unrecorded immune exposures. Concerning this clone itself: Its antigen is not known.

The primer mix had 60 Vbeta and 13 Jbeta primers. Original processing notes: In a later analysis, the count reached 75 million to 90 million unique TCR beta chains, with about 9.9 million shared. Profiling relied on immunoSEQ multiplex PCR, and the TCRdb table lists in-frame clones only, not all of them. V, J and clone size were drawn from that table, and D and trimming were deduced from the DNA. Among about 110,000 clones listed, approximately 86% were seen once. The origin of this receptor is a man aged 35-49 years in good health and CMV-seronegative. The sample consisted of PBMCs. This chain connects TRBV6-6 to TRBJ1-3; tentatively, D is TRBD1 (6 bases). CDR3 in DNA: TGTGCCAGCAGTTCCACCTCAGACAGGCCTGGAAACACCATATATTTT. Translating gives CASSSTSDRPGNTIYF.